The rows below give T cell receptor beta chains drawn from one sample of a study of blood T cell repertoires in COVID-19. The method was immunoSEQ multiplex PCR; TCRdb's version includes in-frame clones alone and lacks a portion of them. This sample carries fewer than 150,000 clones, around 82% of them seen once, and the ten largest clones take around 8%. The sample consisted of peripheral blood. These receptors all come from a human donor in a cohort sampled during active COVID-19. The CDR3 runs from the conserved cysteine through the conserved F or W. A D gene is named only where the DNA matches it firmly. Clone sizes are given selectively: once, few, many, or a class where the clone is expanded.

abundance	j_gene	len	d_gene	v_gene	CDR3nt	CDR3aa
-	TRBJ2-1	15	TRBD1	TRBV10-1	TGCGCCAGCAGTAAGGGACAGGGGGTTTACAATGAGCAGTTCTTC	CASSKGQGVYNEQFF
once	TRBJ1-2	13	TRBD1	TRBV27	TGTGCCAGCAGTCCACTCGACAGGGCCGGCTACACCTTC	CASSPLDRAGYTF
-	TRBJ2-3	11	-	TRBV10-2	TGCGCCAGCAGTGAATTAAATACGCAGTATTTT	CASSELNTQYF
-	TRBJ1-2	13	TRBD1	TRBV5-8	TGTGCCAGCAGTCGACAGGGGCGGACTGGCTACACCTTC	CASSRQGRTGYTF
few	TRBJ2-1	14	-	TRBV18	TGTGCCAGCTCACTACAAACAGGGTACAATGAGCAGTTCTTC	CASSLQTGYNEQFF
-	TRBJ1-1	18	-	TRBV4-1	TGCGCCAGCAGCCAAGATAGGCCAGGATATTCGGTGAACACTGAAGCTTTCTTT	CASSQDRPGYSVNTEAFF
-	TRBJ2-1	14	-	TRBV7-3	TGTGCCAGCAGTCGAGCGACTACGAACAATGAGCAGTTCTTC	CASSRATTNNEQFF
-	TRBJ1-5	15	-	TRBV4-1	TGCGCCAGCAGCCAAGATGTATCCGTGGGCCAGCCCCAGCATTTT	CASSQDVSVGQPQHF
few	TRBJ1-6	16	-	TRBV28	TGTGCCAGCAGTTTATGGTCCGGGACAAGAAGCTCACCCCTCCACTTT	CASSLWSGTRSSPLHF
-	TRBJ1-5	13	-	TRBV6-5	TGTGCCAGCAGTTACGGACTCGGTCAGCCCCAGCATTTT	CASSYGLGQPQHF
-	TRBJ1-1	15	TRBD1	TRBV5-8	TGTGCCAGCAGCTTGAGGTCAGGGGGCATCACTGAAGCTTTCTTT	CASSLRSGGITEAFF
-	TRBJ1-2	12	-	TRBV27	TGTGCCAGCAGTTTAAGGGGGTATGGCTACACCTTC	CASSLRGYGYTF
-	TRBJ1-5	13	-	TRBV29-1	TGCAGCGCCTCGCCCGGGTTTGGTCAGCCCCAGCATTTT	CSASPGFGQPQHF
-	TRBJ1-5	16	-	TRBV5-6	TGTGCCAGCAGCTCCAAGTGGCAGGGCTTCAATCAGCCCCAGCATTTT	CASSSKWQGFNQPQHF
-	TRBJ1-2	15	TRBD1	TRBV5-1	TGCGCCAGCAGCTTGGACGGACAGGAGTTGAGGGGCTACACCTTC	CASSLDGQELRGYTF
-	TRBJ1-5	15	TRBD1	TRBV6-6	TGTGCCAGCAGTTACACAGGGGGCAGCGTCGGGGCCCAGCATTTT	CASSYTGGSVGAQHF